A selection of T cell receptor beta chains follows, all from one sample in a study of OX40 agonist ivuxolimab in advanced cancers. Method: immunoSEQ multiplex PCR; TCRdb's copy keeps in-frame clones and lacks some. The table shows tens of thousands of clones, with roughly 86% occurring only once. The sequenced sample was CD4+ or CD8+ T cells sorted from blood, obtained in a trial of the OX40 agonist ivuxolimab. All receptors derive from an adult with an advanced solid tumor such as melanoma, head and neck, liver or kidney cancer. Each CDR3 is given with its conserved first and last residue. Clone size, where shown, is once, few, many, or a class for clones that have expanded.

abundance: .; j_gene: TRBJ2-7; v_gene: TRBV4-1; CDR3aa: CASSLEPGTLRQYF
abundance: .; j_gene: TRBJ2-7; v_gene: TRBV25-1; CDR3aa: CASSYKGYAFSYEQYF
abundance: .; j_gene: TRBJ2-1; v_gene: TRBV18; CDR3aa: CASSPSRGPTYNEQFF
abundance: .; j_gene: TRBJ1-1; v_gene: TRBV19; CDR3aa: CAGKNGAHTEAFF
abundance: .; j_gene: TRBJ2-1; v_gene: TRBV19; CDR3aa: CASSPGTSPYNEQFF
abundance: once; j_gene: TRBJ1-2; v_gene: TRBV2; CDR3aa: CASSERGTGYGYTF
abundance: .; j_gene: TRBJ2-5; v_gene: TRBV4-1; CDR3aa: CASSYDSGYQETQYF
abundance: few; j_gene: TRBJ2-3; v_gene: TRBV7-2; CDR3aa: CASSFLPSAINTDTQYF
abundance: .; j_gene: TRBJ2-5; v_gene: TRBV6-5; CDR3aa: CASTLQETQYF
abundance: .; j_gene: TRBJ2-6; v_gene: TRBV19; CDR3aa: CASSIPGISPGGANVLTF
abundance: .; j_gene: TRBJ2-7; v_gene: TRBV6-5; CDR3aa: CASSPGSEQYF
abundance: .; j_gene: TRBJ2-1; v_gene: TRBV9; CDR3aa: CASSSSGVYNEQFF
abundance: .; j_gene: TRBJ2-1; v_gene: TRBV29-1; CDR3aa: CSVSGQDGGSYNEQFF
abundance: .; j_gene: TRBJ2-2; v_gene: TRBV4-1; CDR3aa: CASSRQSGELFF
abundance: .; j_gene: TRBJ1-2; v_gene: TRBV28; CDR3aa: CASSSRRGRGYGYTF
abundance: .; j_gene: TRBJ2-1; v_gene: TRBV7-6; CDR3aa: CASSSRGSYNEQFF
abundance: .; j_gene: TRBJ2-7; v_gene: TRBV5-6; CDR3aa: CASSPGYFLEQYF
abundance: .; j_gene: TRBJ1-6; v_gene: TRBV20-1; CDR3aa: CSARVDSPLHF
abundance: .; j_gene: TRBJ2-7; v_gene: TRBV19; CDR3aa: CASSWGQGGYEQYF
abundance: .; j_gene: TRBJ2-3; v_gene: TRBV9; CDR3aa: CASSMRWGGTSTDTQYF
abundance: .; j_gene: TRBJ1-2; v_gene: TRBV28; CDR3aa: CASSLLGSYGYTF
abundance: .; j_gene: TRBJ2-7; v_gene: TRBV6-5; CDR3aa: CASILEQRDSYEQYF
abundance: .; j_gene: TRBJ2-6; v_gene: TRBV28; CDR3aa: CASSQADLTPSGANVLTF
abundance: .; j_gene: TRBJ1-2; v_gene: TRBV5-4; CDR3aa: CASSLGGRWGYTF
abundance: .; j_gene: TRBJ2-7; v_gene: TRBV6-5; CDR3aa: CATEAGGTFYEQYF
abundance: .; j_gene: TRBJ2-1; v_gene: TRBV29-1; CDR3aa: CSDGAGYNEQFF
abundance: .; j_gene: TRBJ2-3; v_gene: TRBV11-2; CDR3aa: CASSLDPTGAGITDTQYF
abundance: once; j_gene: TRBJ2-3; v_gene: TRBV14; CDR3aa: CASSQVPGQREWVDTQYF
abundance: .; j_gene: TRBJ1-2; v_gene: TRBV7-9; CDR3aa: CASSPDSPWGYTF
abundance: .; j_gene: TRBJ2-3; v_gene: TRBV11-3; CDR3aa: CASSSIGTSGRRTGDTQYF
abundance: .; j_gene: TRBJ1-2; v_gene: TRBV19; CDR3aa: CARGWAAGYTF
abundance: .; j_gene: TRBJ2-5; v_gene: TRBV12-5; CDR3aa: CASGLQGGQETQYF
abundance: .; j_gene: TRBJ1-2; v_gene: TRBV29-1; CDR3aa: CSVAGLDGYTF
abundance: .; j_gene: TRBJ2-1; v_gene: TRBV10-1; CDR3aa: CASSELREQFF
abundance: .; j_gene: TRBJ2-5; v_gene: TRBV6-6; CDR3aa: CASNLLAGVETQYF
abundance: .; j_gene: TRBJ1-2; v_gene: TRBV27; CDR3aa: CASSLTRGHGYTF
abundance: .; j_gene: TRBJ2-7; v_gene: TRBV6-6; CDR3aa: CASSYGQTYEQYF
abundance: once; j_gene: TRBJ1-2; v_gene: TRBV29-1; CDR3aa: CSVDRAQGGNYGYTF
abundance: .; j_gene: TRBJ1-5; v_gene: TRBV12-5; CDR3aa: CASGTDRGNNQPQHF
abundance: .; j_gene: TRBJ2-7; v_gene: TRBV30; CDR3aa: CAWSVRPYEQYF
abundance: .; j_gene: TRBJ2-7; v_gene: TRBV28; CDR3aa: CASSLMQGPYEQYF
abundance: .; j_gene: TRBJ2-2; v_gene: TRBV19; CDR3aa: CASMYDAGGWTGELFF
abundance: .; j_gene: TRBJ2-3; v_gene: TRBV27; CDR3aa: CASSLGAGTGPTDTQYF
abundance: .; j_gene: TRBJ2-1; v_gene: TRBV7-6; CDR3aa: CASSAYPSNEQFF
abundance: .; j_gene: TRBJ2-1; v_gene: TRBV13; CDR3aa: CASSHRGTAEFF
abundance: .; j_gene: TRBJ1-3; v_gene: TRBV28; CDR3aa: CASSGAGTGDRNTIYF
abundance: .; j_gene: TRBJ2-7; v_gene: TRBV14; CDR3aa: CASSQAGARQGAVEQYF
abundance: .; j_gene: TRBJ1-1; v_gene: TRBV6-1; CDR3aa: CASSYGGEAFF
abundance: .; j_gene: TRBJ2-7; v_gene: TRBV11-2; CDR3aa: CASSFGTALTYEQYF
abundance: .; j_gene: TRBJ2-3; v_gene: TRBV7-9; CDR3aa: CASSQAWGASTDTQYF
abundance: .; j_gene: TRBJ2-1; v_gene: TRBV2; CDR3aa: CASNLRPGLHNEQFF